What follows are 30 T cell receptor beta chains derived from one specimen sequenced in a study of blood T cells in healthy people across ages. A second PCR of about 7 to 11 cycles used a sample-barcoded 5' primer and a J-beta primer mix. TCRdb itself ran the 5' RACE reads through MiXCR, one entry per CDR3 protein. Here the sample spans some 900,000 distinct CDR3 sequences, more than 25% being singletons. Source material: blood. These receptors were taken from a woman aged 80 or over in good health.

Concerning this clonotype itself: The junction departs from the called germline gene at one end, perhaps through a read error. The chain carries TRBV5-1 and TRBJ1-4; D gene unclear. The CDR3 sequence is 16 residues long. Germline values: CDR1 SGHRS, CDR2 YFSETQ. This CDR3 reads CASSLGPRTYNEKRFF. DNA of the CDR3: TGCGCCAGCAGCTTGGGACCCCGGACTTACAATGAAAAACGGTTTTTT.

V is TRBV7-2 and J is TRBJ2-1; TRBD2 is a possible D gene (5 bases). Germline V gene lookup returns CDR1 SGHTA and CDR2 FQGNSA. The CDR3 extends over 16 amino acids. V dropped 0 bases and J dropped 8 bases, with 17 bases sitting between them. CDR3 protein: CASSLALPSSIDEQFF. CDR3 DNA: TGTGCCAGCAGCTTAGCGCTTCCTTCTAGCATCGATGAGCAGTTCTTC.

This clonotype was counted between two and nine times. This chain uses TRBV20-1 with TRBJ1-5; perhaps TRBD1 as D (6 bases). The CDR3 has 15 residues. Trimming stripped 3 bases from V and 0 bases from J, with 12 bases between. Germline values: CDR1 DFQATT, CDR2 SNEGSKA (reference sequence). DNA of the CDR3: TGCAGTGCTAGCCGAGGGGGGCTTAGCAATCAGCCCCAGCATTTT. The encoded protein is CSASRGGLSNQPQHF.

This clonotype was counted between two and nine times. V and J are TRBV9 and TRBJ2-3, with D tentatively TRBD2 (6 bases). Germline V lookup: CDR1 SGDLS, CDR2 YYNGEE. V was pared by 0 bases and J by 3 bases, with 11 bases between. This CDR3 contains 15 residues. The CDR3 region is CASSVAGDKTDTQYF. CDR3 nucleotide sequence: TGTGCCAGCAGCGTAGCGGGGGATAAGACAGATACGCAGTATTTT.

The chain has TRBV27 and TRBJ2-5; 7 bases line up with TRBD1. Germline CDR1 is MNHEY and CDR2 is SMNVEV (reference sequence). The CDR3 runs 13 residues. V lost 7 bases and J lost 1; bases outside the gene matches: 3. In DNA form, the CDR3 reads TGTGCCAGCAAAGACAGGGTCCAAGAGACCCAGTACTTC. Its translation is CASKDRVQETQYF.

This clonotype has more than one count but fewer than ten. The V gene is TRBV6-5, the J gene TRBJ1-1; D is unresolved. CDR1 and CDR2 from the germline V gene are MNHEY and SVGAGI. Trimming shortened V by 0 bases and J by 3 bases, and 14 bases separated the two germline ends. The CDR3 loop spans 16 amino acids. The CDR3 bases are TGTGCCAGCAGTTACTCGAGGTGGGCAGACCACACTGAAGCTTTCTTT. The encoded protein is CASSYSRWADHTEAFF.

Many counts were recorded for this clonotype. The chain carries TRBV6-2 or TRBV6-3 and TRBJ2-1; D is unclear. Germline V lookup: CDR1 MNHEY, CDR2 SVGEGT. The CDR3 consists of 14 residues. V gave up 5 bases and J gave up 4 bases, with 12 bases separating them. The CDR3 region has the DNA TGTGCCAGCAGTCCGCCGGAAGGTTACAATGAGCAGTTCTTC. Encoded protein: CASSPPEGYNEQFF.

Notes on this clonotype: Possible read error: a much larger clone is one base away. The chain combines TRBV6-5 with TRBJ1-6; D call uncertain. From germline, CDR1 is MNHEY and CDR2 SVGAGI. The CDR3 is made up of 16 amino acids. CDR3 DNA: TGTACCAGCAGTTACGAGGAAACCTCCTATAATTCACCCCTCCACTTT. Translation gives CTSSYEETSYNSPLHF.

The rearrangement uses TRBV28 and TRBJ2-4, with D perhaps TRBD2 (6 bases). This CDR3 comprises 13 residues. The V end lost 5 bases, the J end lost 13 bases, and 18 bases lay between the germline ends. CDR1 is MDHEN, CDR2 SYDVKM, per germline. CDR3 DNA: TGTGCCAGCAGTCTTCATGGGACTCCTGGGCAGTACTTC. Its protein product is CASSLHGTPGQYF.

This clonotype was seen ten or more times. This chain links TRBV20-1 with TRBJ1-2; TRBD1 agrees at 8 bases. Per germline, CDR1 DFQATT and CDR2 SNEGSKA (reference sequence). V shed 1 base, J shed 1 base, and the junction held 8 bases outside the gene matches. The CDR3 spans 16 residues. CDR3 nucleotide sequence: TGCAGTGCTAGAGTGTTTGGCAGGGGGCTTAACTATGGCTACACCTTC. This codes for CSARVFGRGLNYGYTF.

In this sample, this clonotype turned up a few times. The CDR3 is CASRFNRANQETQYF. The CDR3, as DNA: TGTGCCAGCAGATTCAACAGGGCCAACCAAGAGACCCAGTACTTC. The chain uses TRBV6-1 and TRBJ2-5, with a possible D match to TRBD1 (6 bases). The CDR3 runs to 15 residues. Trimming removed 6 bases at V and 0 bases at J, with 14 bases between. The germline gives CDR1 MNHNS, CDR2 SASEGT.

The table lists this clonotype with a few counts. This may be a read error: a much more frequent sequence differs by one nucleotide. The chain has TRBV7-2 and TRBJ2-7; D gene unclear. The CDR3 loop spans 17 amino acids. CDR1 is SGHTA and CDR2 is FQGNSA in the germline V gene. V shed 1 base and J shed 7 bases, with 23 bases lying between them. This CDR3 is CASSLVGIGLVGNEQYF. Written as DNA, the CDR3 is TGTGCCAGCAGCTTAGTCGGAATAGGGCTTGTCGGCAATGAGCAGTACTTC.

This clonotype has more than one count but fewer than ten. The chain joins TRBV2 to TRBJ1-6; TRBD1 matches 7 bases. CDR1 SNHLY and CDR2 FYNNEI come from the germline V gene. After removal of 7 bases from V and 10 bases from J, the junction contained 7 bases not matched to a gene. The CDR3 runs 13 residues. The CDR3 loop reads CASTTGVSSPLHF. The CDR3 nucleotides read TGTGCCAGCACCACAGGGGTTTCCTCACCCCTCCACTTT. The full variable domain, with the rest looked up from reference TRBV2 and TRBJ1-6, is EPEVTQTPSHQVTQMGQEVILRCVPISNHLYFYWYRQILGQKVEFLVSFYNNEISEKSEIFDDQFSVERPDGSNFTLKIRSTKLEDSAMYFCASTTGVSSPLHFGNGTRLTVT.

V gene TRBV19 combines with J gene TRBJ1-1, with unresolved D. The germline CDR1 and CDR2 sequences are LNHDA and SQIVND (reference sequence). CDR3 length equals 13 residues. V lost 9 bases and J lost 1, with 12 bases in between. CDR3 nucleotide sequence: TGTGCCAGCGCTTTAGGTGGGAACACTGAAGCTTTCTTT. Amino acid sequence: CASALGGNTEAFF.

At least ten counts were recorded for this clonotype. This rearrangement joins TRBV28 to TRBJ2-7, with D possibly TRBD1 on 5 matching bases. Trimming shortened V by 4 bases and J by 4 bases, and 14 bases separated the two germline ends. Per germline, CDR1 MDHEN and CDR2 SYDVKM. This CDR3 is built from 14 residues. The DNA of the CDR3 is TGTGCCAGCAGTTCGGGCGGACAACCATACGAGCAGTACTTC. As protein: CASSSGGQPYEQYF.

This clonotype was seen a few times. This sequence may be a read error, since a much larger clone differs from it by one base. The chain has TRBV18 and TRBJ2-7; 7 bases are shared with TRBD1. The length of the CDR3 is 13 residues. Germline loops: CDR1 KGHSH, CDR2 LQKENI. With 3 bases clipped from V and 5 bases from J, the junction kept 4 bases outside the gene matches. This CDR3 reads CASSPDRFNEQYF. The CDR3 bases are TGTGCCAGCTCACCGGACAGGTTCAACGAGCAGTACTTC.

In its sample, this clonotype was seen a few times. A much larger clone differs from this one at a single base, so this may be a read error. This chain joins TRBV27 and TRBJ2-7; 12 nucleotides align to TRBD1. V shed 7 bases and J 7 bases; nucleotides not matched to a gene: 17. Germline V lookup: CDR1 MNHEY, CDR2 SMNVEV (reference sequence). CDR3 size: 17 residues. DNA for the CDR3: TGTGCCAGCAAAAGATCGGGACAGGGGGCAACCTACAATGAGCAGTACTTC. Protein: CASKRSGQGATYNEQYF.

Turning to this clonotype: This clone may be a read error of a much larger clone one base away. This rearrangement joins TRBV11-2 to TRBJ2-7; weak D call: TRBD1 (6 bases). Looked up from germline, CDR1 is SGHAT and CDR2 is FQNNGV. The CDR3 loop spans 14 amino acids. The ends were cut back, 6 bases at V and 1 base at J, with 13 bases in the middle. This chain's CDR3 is CASRDSQISYEQYF. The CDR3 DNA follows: TGTGCCAGCAGGGACAGCCAGATTTCCTACGAGCAGTACTTC.

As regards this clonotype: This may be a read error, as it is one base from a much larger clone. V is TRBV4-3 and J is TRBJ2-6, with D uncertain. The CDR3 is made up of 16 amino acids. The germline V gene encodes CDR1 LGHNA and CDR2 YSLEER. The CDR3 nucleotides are TGCGCCAGCAACCAAGATTTCCCCTCTGGGGCCAACGTCCTGACTTTC. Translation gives CASNQDFPSGANVLTF.

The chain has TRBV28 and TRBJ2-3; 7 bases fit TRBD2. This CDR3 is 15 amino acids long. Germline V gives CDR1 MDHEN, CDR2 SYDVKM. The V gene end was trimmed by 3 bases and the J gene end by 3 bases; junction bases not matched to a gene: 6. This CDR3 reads CASSFQAGSTDTQYF. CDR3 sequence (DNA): TGTGCCAGCAGTTTCCAAGCGGGGTCTACAGATACGCAGTATTTT.

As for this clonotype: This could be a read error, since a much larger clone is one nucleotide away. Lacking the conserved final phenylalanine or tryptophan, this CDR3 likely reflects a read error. The CDR3 DNA follows: TGTGCCAGCAGGGGACTAGCGGGGGTCTCCTGGCATGAGCAGTTCTGC. Translated: CASRGLAGVSWHEQFC. The chain combines TRBV6-1 with TRBJ2-1; 14 positions match TRBD2. The CDR3 length is 16 residues. Germline V CDR1 and CDR2: MNHNS, SASEGT. V gave up 6 bases and J gave up 8 bases; unmatched junction bases: 9.

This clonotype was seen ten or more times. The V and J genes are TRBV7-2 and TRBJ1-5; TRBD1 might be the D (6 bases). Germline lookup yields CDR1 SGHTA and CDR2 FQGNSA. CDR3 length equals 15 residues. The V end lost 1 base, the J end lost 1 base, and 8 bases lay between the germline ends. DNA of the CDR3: TGTGCCAGCAGCTTAGTAGGGGGGAGCAATCAGCCCCAGCATTTT. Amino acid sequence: CASSLVGGSNQPQHF.

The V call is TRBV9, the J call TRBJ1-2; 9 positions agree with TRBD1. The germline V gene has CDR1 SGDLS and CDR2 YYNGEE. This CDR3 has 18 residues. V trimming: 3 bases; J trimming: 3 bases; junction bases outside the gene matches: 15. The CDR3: CASSGVGTGKGKYYGYTF. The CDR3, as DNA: TGTGCCAGCAGCGGTGTCGGGACAGGGAAAGGCAAGTACTATGGCTACACCTTC.

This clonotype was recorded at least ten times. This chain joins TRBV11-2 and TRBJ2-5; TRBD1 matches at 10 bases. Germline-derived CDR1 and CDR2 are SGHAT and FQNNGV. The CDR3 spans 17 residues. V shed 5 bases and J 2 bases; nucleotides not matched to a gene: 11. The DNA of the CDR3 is TGTGCCAGCAGCCTCTGGGACAGGGGTAACAATCAAGAGACCCAGTACTTC. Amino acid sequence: CASSLWDRGNNQETQYF. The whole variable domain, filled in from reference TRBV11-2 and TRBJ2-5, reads EAGVAQSPRYKIIEKRQSVAFWCNPISGHATLYWYQQILGQGPKLLIQFQNNGVVDDSQLPKDRFSAERLKGVDSTLKIQPAKLEDSAVYLCASSLWDRGNNQETQYFGPGTRLLVL.

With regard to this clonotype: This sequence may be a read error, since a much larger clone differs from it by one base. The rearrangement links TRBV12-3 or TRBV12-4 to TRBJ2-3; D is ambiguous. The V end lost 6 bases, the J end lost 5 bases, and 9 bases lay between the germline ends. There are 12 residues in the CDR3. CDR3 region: CASRGIIDTQYF. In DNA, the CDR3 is TGTGCCAGCAGAGGAATCATAGATACGCAGTATTTT.

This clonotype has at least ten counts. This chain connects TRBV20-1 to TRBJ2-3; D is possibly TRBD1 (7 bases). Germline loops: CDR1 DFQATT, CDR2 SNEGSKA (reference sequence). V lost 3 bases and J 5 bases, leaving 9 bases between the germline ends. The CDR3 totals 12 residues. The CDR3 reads CSASQGGDTQYF. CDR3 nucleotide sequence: TGCAGTGCTAGCCAGGGGGGAGATACGCAGTATTTT.

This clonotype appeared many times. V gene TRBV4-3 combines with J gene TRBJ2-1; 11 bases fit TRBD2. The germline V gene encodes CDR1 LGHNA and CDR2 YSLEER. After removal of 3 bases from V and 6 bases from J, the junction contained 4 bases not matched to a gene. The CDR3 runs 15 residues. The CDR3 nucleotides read TGCGCCAGCAGCCACCTAGGACTAGCGGGCAATGAGCAGTTCTTC. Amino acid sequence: CASSHLGLAGNEQFF.

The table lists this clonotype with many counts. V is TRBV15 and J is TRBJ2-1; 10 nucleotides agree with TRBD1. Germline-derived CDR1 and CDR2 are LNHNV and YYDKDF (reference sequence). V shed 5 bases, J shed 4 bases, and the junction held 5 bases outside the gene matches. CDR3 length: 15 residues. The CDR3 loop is CATSAGTGVYNEQFF. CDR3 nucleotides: TGTGCCACCAGCGCGGGGACAGGGGTTTACAATGAGCAGTTCTTC.

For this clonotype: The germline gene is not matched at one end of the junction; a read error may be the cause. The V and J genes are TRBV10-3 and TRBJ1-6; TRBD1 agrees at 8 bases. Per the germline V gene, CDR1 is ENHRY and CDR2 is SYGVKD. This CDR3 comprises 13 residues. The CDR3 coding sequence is TGTGCCATCAGGGACAGGGAAGATTCACCCCCCCACTTT. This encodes CAIRDREDSPPHF.

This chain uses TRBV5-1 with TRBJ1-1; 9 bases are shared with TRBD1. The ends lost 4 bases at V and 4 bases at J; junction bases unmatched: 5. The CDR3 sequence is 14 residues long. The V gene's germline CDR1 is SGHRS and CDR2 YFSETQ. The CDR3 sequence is CASSRWGQGTEAFF. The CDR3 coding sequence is TGCGCCAGCAGCCGTTGGGGACAGGGCACTGAAGCTTTCTTT.